The rows below give T cell receptor beta chains drawn from one sample of a study of long-term antiretroviral therapy in people with HIV. The method was immunoSEQ multiplex PCR; TCRdb's version includes in-frame clones alone and lacks a portion of them. The sample has about 40,000 clones; roughly nine tenths are singletons. Sequenced material: unsorted PBMCs, taken 0.1 years before starting antiretroviral therapy. The receptors stem from a woman aged 50 to 60 with HIV. The conserved cysteine and the conserved F or W are not part of the CDR3 here.

V gene: TRBV19; CDR3 length: 13; CDR3 protein: ASSHPRDRAQPQH
V gene: TRBV18; CDR3 length: 11; CDR3 protein: ASSPQGLNGYT
V gene: TRBV19; CDR3 length: 11; CDR3 protein: ASRQTGDYGYT
V gene: TRBV5-1; CDR3 length: 14; CDR3 protein: ASSWGGTATNEKLF
V gene: TRBV5-6; CDR3 length: 14; CDR3 protein: ASSLSPGQGNSPLH
V gene: TRBV30; CDR3 length: 15; CDR3 protein: AYILLGEGAFSSGYT
V gene: TRBV6-5; CDR3 length: 11; CDR3 protein: ASSYPGSYEQY
V gene: TRBV5-3; CDR3 length: 12; CDR3 protein: ARSFRGPNTEAF
V gene: TRBV20-1; CDR3 length: 9; CDR3 protein: SAYGANVLT
V gene: TRBV6-1; CDR3 length: 9; CDR3 protein: ASSEGGELF
V gene: TRBV20-1; CDR3 length: 9; CDR3 protein: SAWEAYEQY
V gene: TRBV2; CDR3 length: 17; CDR3 protein: ASSKTSGGTNLSTDTQY
V gene: TRBV5-1; CDR3 length: 12; CDR3 protein: ASSLEGGGYEQY
V gene: TRBV15; CDR3 length: 20; CDR3 protein: ATSRSLFRSGSDVATNEKLF
V gene: TRBV5-1; CDR3 length: 11; CDR3 protein: ASWQGVGTEAF
V gene: TRBV29-1; CDR3 length: 10; CDR3 protein: SVARDRGPAF
V gene: TRBV19; CDR3 length: 14; CDR3 protein: ASSPRQGSGTDTQY
V gene: TRBV30; CDR3 length: 11; CDR3 protein: AWVGTGTTGYT
V gene: TRBV18; CDR3 length: 12; CDR3 protein: ASSRSQGGEKLF
V gene: TRBV20-1; CDR3 length: 8; CDR3 protein: SAGEWEAF
V gene: TRBV5-6; CDR3 length: 15; CDR3 protein: ASSLFRDRGYQETQY
V gene: TRBV5-4; CDR3 length: 13; CDR3 protein: ASSLSGTAPAELF
V gene: TRBV12-5; CDR3 length: 14; CDR3 protein: ASGLSTLGQQETQY
V gene: TRBV7-2; CDR3 length: 13; CDR3 protein: ASSLVGLNNEKLF
V gene: TRBV2; CDR3 length: 13; CDR3 protein: ASTPPGTGYEKLF
V gene: TRBV18; CDR3 length: 11; CDR3 protein: ASSPGQEETQY
V gene: TRBV9; CDR3 length: 14; CDR3 protein: ASSAGWGEGDEKLF
V gene: TRBV7-3; CDR3 length: 11; CDR3 protein: ASSATPGNTIY
V gene: TRBV4-2; CDR3 length: 10; CDR3 protein: ASSHAVGWLF
V gene: TRBV10-3; CDR3 length: 11; CDR3 protein: AIKTASNTEAF
V gene: TRBV21-1; CDR3 length: 13; CDR3 protein: ASSKPRRSGTEAF
V gene: TRBV7-3; CDR3 length: 12; CDR3 protein: ASSLFGGGTEAF
V gene: TRBV9; CDR3 length: 15; CDR3 protein: ASSASRQVPSGNTIY
V gene: TRBV4-1; CDR3 length: 13; CDR3 protein: ASSQVDSDGETQY
V gene: TRBV7-9; CDR3 length: 15; CDR3 protein: ASSRTTPWTGSYGYT
V gene: TRBV5-6; CDR3 length: 11; CDR3 protein: ASSLVGNQPQH
V gene: TRBV6-4; CDR3 length: 13; CDR3 protein: ASSRDRSSTDTQY
V gene: TRBV29-1; CDR3 length: 11; CDR3 protein: SIWDSNSYEQY
V gene: TRBV10-3; CDR3 length: 11; CDR3 protein: AIRSRVSYEQY
V gene: TRBV2; CDR3 length: 9; CDR3 protein: AGQGTGELF